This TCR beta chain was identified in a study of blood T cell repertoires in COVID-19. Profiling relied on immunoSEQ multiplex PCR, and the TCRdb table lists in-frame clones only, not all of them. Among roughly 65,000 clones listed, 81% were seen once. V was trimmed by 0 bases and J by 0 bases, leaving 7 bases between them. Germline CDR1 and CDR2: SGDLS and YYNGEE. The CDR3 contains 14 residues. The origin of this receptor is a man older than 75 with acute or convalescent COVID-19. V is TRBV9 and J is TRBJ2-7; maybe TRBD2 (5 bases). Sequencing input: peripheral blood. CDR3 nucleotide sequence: TGTGCCAGCAGCGTAGGTGACTACTCCTACGAGCAGTACTTC. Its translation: CASSVGDYSYEQYF.